This T cell receptor beta chain was sequenced for a study of blood T cell repertoires in COVID-19. The wider study: From the United States, Italy and Spain came samples of acute and convalescent COVID-19.

The CDR3 has 14 amino acids. Per the germline V gene, CDR1 is MNHEY and CDR2 is SVGAGI. V shed 0 bases and J shed 4 bases, with 9 bases lying between them. Clones were read by immunoSEQ multiplex PCR, and TCRdb kept only the in-frame ones, dropping some. The repertoire holds about 98,000 clones, with roughly 87% as singletons. This receptor was obtained from a man between 70 and 80 years old with acute or convalescent COVID-19. The sample was peripheral blood. The V and J genes are TRBV6-5 and TRBJ1-2; D is undetermined. The CDR3 nucleotides read TGTGCCAGCAGTTACTCCGGCCGGAGCTATGGCTACACCTTC. Its translation is CASSYSGRSYGYTF.